The clone carrying this T cell receptor (beta chain) has only one observation. Antigen: not known. The sample belongs to a study of cytomegalovirus exposure and HLA in healthy donors. Study-wide background: Researchers previously reported finding some 110 million unique TCR beta sequences from 170 million or so T cells.

13 Jbeta primers and 60 Vbeta primers were used for the PCR. TCRdb keeps only in-frame clones here, not all; method: immunoSEQ multiplex PCR. The sample includes 300,000 or so clones, around four fifths of them seen just once. General observations from the study: Among TCR sequences, most were rare, though some public TCRs appeared in many donors. Using a false discovery rate of 0.05, a later analysis showed that 15,000 to 20,000 TCR beta sequences were associated with HLA alleles.

The sequence derives from a woman aged 40 to 49 in good health and CMV-seropositive. Sample: PBMCs.

CDR3: CSVDSGTDTQYF. Written as DNA, the CDR3 is TGCAGCGTTGATTCGGGCACAGATACGCAGTATTTT. V usage is TRBV29-1 and J usage is TRBJ2-3, with D hard to call. The germline V and J ends were trimmed by 3 bases and 1 base, with 5 bases remaining between them. The CDR3 has 12 residues. Germline lookup yields CDR1 SQVTM and CDR2 ANQGSEA.